Below are 8 T cell receptor beta chains sequenced from a single sample in a study of somatic mutations in cytotoxic T cells in rheumatoid arthritis. Data came from immunoSEQ multiplex PCR; TCRdb stores just in-frame clones and leaves some out. Of some 16,000 clones listed, 75% to 90% were seen once; the top ten hold about a tenth. The sample taken for sequencing was CD8+ T cells sorted from blood. Receptors originate from an adult with rheumatoid arthritis.

This clone has just one count. J is TRBJ2-3 and V is TRBV9; D not certain. CDR3 length equals 14 residues. In germline, CDR1 is SGDLS, CDR2 YYNGEE. Trimming removed 1 base at V and 0 bases at J, with 6 bases between. The CDR3 bases are TGTGCCAGCAGCGTATCCGGGAGCACAGATACGCAGTATTTT. The encoded protein is CASSVSGSTDTQYF.

The V and J genes are TRBV5-4 and TRBJ2-3, with 13 bases that match TRBD2. Germline V gene lookup returns CDR1 SGHNT and CDR2 YYREEE (reference sequence). J gave up 3 bases and V 4 bases, and 8 bases lay outside the gene matches. The CDR3 consists of 17 residues. Written as DNA, the CDR3 is TGTGCCAGCAGCCAAGAACTAGCGGGGGGGCCTACAGATACGCAGTATTTT. Translation: CASSQELAGGPTDTQYF. Full variable domain (rest looked up from reference TRBV5-4 and TRBJ2-3): ETGVTQSPTHLIKTRGQQVTLRCSSQSGHNTVSWYQQALGQGPQFIFQYYREEENGRGNFPPRFSGLQFPNYSSELNVNALELDDSALYLCASSQELAGGPTDTQYFGPGTRLTVL.

The chain combines TRBV7-2 with TRBJ2-2, with D perhaps matching TRBD2 (6 bases). Trimming pared 5 bases from V and 7 bases from J, leaving 14 bases between. CDR3 length equals 14 residues. Germline lookup yields CDR1 SGHTA and CDR2 FQGNSA. CDR3 DNA: TGTGCCAGCAGCCGCACTCTTAGCGGCGGGGAGCTGTTTTTT. This codes for CASSRTLSGGELFF.

In DNA, the CDR3 is TGTGCCAGCAGAGACGTTGCGGGGGGGTACAATGAGCAGTTCTTC. This sequence encodes CASRDVAGGYNEQFF. The chain couples TRBV2 to TRBJ2-1, with 9 bases lining up with TRBD2. The CDR3 is 15 residues long. V lost 6 bases, J lost 4 bases, and 7 bases stayed unmatched. The germline V gene has CDR1 SNHLY and CDR2 FYNNEI.

This clone has a handful of counts. The chain carries TRBV18 and TRBJ1-4, with D perhaps matching TRBD1 (6 bases). Germline loops: CDR1 KGHSH, CDR2 LQKENI. CDR3 length: 14 residues. Deletions cut 5 bases from V and 4 bases from J, with 11 bases between. CDR3 region: CASSYRVGNEKLFF. The CDR3 DNA reads as TGTGCCAGCTCATACAGGGTTGGTAATGAAAAACTGTTTTTT.

The rearrangement joins TRBV28 to TRBJ1-4; TRBD1 aligns across 7 bases. CDR1 is MDHEN, CDR2 SYDVKM, per germline. This CDR3 spans 12 amino acids. Losses at the gene ends were 5 bases for V and 16 bases for J; bases not matched to a gene: 10. For the CDR3, the DNA is TGTGCCAGCAGTGTCCCAACAGGGGAAGAGTTTTTT. This codes for CASSVPTGEEFF.

The chain recombines TRBV9 with TRBJ2-7; D is possibly TRBD1 (7 bases). V was shortened by 4 bases and J by 7 bases, with 15 bases between the two germline ends. The germline CDR1 and CDR2 sequences are SGDLS and YYNGEE. The CDR3 spans 13 residues. CDR3 sequence: CASSLKQGREQYF. As DNA, the CDR3 is TGTGCCAGCAGCCTCAAACAGGGGAGGGAGCAGTACTTC.

This clone is a singleton in its sample. This chain connects TRBV28 to TRBJ1-4; tentatively, D is TRBD1 (6 bases). CDR3 length: 15 amino acids. Germline lookup yields CDR1 MDHEN and CDR2 SYDVKM. The germline V and J ends were trimmed by 7 bases and 7 bases, with 19 bases remaining between them. Here the CDR3 DNA reads TGTGCCAGCACCCCCCTCCGGGACAAGACTGAAAAACTGTTTTTT. Amino acids: CASTPLRDKTEKLFF.